The 10 T cell receptor beta chains given below trace back to one sample, sequenced in a study of blood T cell repertoires in COVID-19. Here immunoSEQ multiplex PCR was the method, and the copy in TCRdb shows in-frame clones only, minus some. This sample has under 300,000 clones; about 85% occur once, and the top ten carry less than 15%. The sequenced sample consisted of peripheral blood. The source of these receptors is a human donor in a cohort sampled during active COVID-19.

The V gene is TRBV21-1, the J gene TRBJ2-5; the table names TRBD1, a call not compared with the DNA. TRBV21-1 is labeled a pseudogene. The CDR3 spans 14 residues. The CDR3 DNA follows: TGTGCCAGCAGCAAAGATGCCGGGACAAAGACCCAGTACTTC. Encoded protein: CASSKDAGTKTQYF.

This sequence joins TRBV24-1 and TRBJ2-3; 10 bases align to TRBD2. CDR1 is KGHDR, CDR2 SFDVKD, per germline. V trimming: 5 bases; J trimming: 2 bases; junction bases outside the gene matches: 3. This CDR3 has 15 amino acids. The CDR3, as DNA: TGTGCCACCAGTGGAGCGGGAGGGCCCACAGATACGCAGTATTTT. It translates to CATSGAGGPTDTQYF.

This sequence joins TRBV6-2 or TRBV6-3 and TRBJ1-1; D may be TRBD1 (5 bases). The germline V and J ends were trimmed by 0 bases and 10 bases, with 15 bases remaining between them. Germline CDR1 MNHEY, CDR2 SVGEGT. The CDR3 spans 14 residues. The CDR3 loop is CASSYSTGGGRAFF. CDR3 sequence (DNA): TGTGCCAGCAGTTACTCGACCGGGGGGGGGAGAGCTTTCTTT.

The V gene is TRBV6-5, the J gene TRBJ2-7; possible D gene TRBD2, 5 bases. V gave up 6 bases and J gave up 7 bases, with 16 bases separating them. This CDR3 comprises 13 residues. Germline-derived CDR1 and CDR2 are MNHEY and SVGAGI. CDR3 region: CASSRKLDREQYF. As DNA, the CDR3 is TGTGCCAGCAGCCGAAAACTAGACCGAGAGCAGTACTTC.

As DNA, the CDR3 is TGTGCCAGCAGTTTAACCGGGACTTCCCACACAGATACGCAGTATTTT. It is translated as CASSLTGTSHTDTQYF. The J gene is TRBJ2-3, the V gene TRBV27; D possibly corresponds to TRBD2 (6 bases). The CDR3 is 16 residues long. Germline values: CDR1 MNHEY, CDR2 SMNVEV (reference sequence). Trimming cost V 2 bases and J 2 bases, with 14 bases left between them.

The genes are TRBV5-1 and TRBJ2-1; the D gene is possibly TRBD2 (6 bases). The CDR3 runs to 16 residues. Germline V gene sequence: CDR1 SGHRS, CDR2 YFSETQ. V was clipped by 7 bases and J by 3 bases, with 20 bases between them. The CDR3 loop is CASLRGERANYNEQFF. CDR3 DNA sequence: TGCGCCAGCCTTCGAGGAGAGCGGGCTAACTACAATGAGCAGTTCTTC.

This clone occurred a few times. This chain links TRBV7-9 with TRBJ2-1; 7 nucleotides align to TRBD2. This CDR3 comprises 16 residues. J gave up 7 bases and V 2 bases, and 11 bases lay outside the gene matches. Germline CDR1 reads SEHNR; CDR2 reads FQNEAQ (reference sequence). The CDR3 DNA reads as TGTGCCAGCAGCTTATCGAAGTTAGCGGGTGTTAATGAGCAGTTCTTC. This translates into CASSLSKLAGVNEQFF.

The rearrangement links TRBV7-2 to TRBJ2-2; D gene uncertain. The germline CDR1 and CDR2 sequences are SGHTA and FQGNSA. CDR3 length equals 16 residues. V was cut by 5 bases and J by 1 base, with 14 bases left in between. CDR3 DNA sequence: TGTGCCAGCAGCCCTACCCACCTCGAGAACACCGGGGAGCTGTTTTTT. Translation gives CASSPTHLENTGELFF.

The V and J genes are TRBV18 and TRBJ2-5, with a possible D match to TRBD1 (6 bases). The CDR3 is 14 amino acids. V was trimmed by 2 bases and J by 2 bases, leaving 9 bases between them. The germline CDR1 and CDR2 sequences are KGHSH and LQKENI. The CDR3 protein is CASSPIGQQETQYF. The CDR3 nucleotides read TGTGCCAGCTCACCAATCGGACAGCAAGAGACCCAGTACTTC.

This clone was counted once. The J gene is TRBJ1-2, the V gene TRBV15, with 9 bases aligning to TRBD1. The germline CDR1 and CDR2 sequences are LNHNV and YYDKDF (reference sequence). The CDR3 extends over 15 amino acids. V lost 4 bases and J lost 5; bases outside the gene matches: 8. This chain's CDR3 is CATSKEDRGDYGYTF. The CDR3 DNA reads as TGTGCCACCAGCAAGGAAGACAGGGGGGATTATGGCTACACCTTC.